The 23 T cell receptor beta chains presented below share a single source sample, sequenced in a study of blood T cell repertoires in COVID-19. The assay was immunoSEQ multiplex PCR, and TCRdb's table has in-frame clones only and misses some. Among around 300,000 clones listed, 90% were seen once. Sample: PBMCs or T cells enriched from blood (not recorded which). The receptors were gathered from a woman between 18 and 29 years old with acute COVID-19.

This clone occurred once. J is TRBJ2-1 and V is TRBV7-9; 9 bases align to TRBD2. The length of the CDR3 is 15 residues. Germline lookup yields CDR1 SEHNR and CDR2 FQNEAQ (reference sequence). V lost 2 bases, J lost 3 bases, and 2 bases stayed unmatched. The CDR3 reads CASSLSSGDYNEQFF. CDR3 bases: TGTGCCAGCAGCTTATCTAGCGGGGACTACAATGAGCAGTTCTTC.

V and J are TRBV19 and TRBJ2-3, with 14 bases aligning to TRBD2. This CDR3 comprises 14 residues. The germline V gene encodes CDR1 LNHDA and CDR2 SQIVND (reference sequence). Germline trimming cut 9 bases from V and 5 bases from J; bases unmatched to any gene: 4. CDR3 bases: TGTGCCAGGGGACTAGCGGGAGCTGGAGATACGCAGTATTTT. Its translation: CARGLAGAGDTQYF.

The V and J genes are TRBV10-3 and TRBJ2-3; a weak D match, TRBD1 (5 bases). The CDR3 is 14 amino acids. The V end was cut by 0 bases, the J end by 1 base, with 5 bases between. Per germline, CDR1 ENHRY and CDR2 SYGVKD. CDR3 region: CAISESTGTDTQYF. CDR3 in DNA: TGTGCCATCAGTGAGTCGACAGGCACAGATACGCAGTATTTT.

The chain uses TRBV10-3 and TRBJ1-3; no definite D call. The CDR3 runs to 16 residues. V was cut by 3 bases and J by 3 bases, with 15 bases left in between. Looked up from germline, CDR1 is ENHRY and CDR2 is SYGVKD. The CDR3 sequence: CAISERGPEDGNTIYF. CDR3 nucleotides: TGTGCCATCAGTGAACGGGGTCCGGAGGATGGAAACACCATATATTTT.

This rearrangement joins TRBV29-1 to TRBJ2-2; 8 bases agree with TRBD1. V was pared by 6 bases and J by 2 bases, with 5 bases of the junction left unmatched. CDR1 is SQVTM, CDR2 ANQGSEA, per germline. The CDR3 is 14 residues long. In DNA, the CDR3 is TGCAGCGTGAAGGACAGGGATAACACCGGGGAGCTGTTTTTT. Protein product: CSVKDRDNTGELFF.

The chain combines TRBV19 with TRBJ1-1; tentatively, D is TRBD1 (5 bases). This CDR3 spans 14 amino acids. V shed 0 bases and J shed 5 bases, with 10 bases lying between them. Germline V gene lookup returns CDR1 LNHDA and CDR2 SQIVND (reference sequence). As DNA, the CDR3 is TGTGCCAGTAGTATAGAGTCCAGGGTAACTGAAGCTTTCTTT. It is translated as CASSIESRVTEAFF. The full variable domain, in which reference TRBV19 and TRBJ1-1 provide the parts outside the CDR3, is DGGITQSPKYLFRKEGQNVTLSCEQNLNHDAMYWYRQDPGQGLRLIYYSQIVNDFQKGDIAEGYSVSREKKESFPLTVTSAQKNPTAFYLCASSIESRVTEAFFGQGTRLTVV.

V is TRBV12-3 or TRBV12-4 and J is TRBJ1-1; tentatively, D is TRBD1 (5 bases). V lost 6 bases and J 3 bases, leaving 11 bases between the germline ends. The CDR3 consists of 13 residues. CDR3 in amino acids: CASRSKGDTEAFF. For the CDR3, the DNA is TGTGCCAGCAGATCTAAAGGGGACACTGAAGCTTTCTTT.

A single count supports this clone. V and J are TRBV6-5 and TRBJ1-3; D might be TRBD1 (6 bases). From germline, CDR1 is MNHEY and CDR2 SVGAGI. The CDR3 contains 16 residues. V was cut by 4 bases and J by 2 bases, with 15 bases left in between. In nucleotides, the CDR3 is TGTGCCAGCAGTTCCACAGGGAAGTCCGCTGGAAACACCATATATTTT. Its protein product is CASSSTGKSAGNTIYF.

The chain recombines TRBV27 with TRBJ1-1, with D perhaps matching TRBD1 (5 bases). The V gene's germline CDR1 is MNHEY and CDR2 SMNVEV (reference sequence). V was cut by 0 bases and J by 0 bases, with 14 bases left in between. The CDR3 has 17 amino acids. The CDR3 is CASSLSSTGDLNTEAFF. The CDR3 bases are TGTGCCAGCAGTTTATCGTCAACAGGAGACTTGAACACTGAAGCTTTCTTT.

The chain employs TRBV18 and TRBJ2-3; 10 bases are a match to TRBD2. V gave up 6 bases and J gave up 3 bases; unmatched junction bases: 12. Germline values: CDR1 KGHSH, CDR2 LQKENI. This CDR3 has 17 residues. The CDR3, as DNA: TGTGCCAGCTCCCCTAATCCTAGCGGGAGTTGGACAGATACGCAGTATTTT. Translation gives CASSPNPSGSWTDTQYF.

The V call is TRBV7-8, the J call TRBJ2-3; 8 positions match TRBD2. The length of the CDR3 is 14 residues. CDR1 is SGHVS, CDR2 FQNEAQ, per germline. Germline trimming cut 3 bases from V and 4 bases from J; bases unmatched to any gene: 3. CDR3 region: CASSFGGRPDTQYF. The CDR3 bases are TGTGCCAGCAGCTTTGGCGGGAGGCCAGATACGCAGTATTTT.

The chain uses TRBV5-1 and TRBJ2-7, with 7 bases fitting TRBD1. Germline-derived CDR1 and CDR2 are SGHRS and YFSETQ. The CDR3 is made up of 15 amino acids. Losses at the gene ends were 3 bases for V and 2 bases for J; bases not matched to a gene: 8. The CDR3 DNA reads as TGCGCCAGCAGCTCATTTGCCGGACAGGCCTACGAGCAGTACTTC. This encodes CASSSFAGQAYEQYF.

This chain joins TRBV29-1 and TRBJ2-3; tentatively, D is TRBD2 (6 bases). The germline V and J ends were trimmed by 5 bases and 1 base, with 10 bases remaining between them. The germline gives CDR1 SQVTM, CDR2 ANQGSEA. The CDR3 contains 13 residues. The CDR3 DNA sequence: TGCAGCGTTCGGGAGAGGGGCACAGATACGCAGTATTTT. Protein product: CSVRERGTDTQYF.

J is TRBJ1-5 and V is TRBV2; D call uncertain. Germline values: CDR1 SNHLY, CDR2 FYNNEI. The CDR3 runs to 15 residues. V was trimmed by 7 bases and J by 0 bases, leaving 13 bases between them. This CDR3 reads CASKTEGYSNQPQHF. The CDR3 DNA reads TGTGCCAGCAAAACTGAGGGATATAGCAATCAGCCCCAGCATTTT.

CDR3 sequence: CASSPGTSEAFF. The CDR3 DNA follows: TGTGCCAGCAGCCCCGGGACATCCGAAGCTTTCTTT. This chain joins TRBV7-3 and TRBJ1-1; TRBD1 is a possible D gene (6 bases). CDR3 size: 12 residues. V gave up 5 bases and J gave up 8 bases, with 12 bases separating them. Germline assignment: CDR1 SGHTA and CDR2 FQGTGA.

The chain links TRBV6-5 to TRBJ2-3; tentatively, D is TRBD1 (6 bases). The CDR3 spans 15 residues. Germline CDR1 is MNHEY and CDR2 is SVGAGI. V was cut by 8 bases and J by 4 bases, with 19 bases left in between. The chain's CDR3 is CASGLRGLMPDTQYF. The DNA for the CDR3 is TGTGCCAGCGGTCTCAGGGGATTGATGCCAGATACGCAGTATTTT.

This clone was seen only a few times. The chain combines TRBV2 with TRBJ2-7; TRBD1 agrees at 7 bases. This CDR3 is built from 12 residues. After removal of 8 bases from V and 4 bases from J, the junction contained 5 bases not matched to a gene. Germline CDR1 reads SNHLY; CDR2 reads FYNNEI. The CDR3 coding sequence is TGTGCCAGCCCGGGACAGCCTTACGAGCAGTACTTC. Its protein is CASPGQPYEQYF. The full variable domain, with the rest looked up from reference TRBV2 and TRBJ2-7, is EPEVTQTPSHQVTQMGQEVILRCVPISNHLYFYWYRQILGQKVEFLVSFYNNEISEKSEIFDDQFSVERPDGSNFTLKIRSTKLEDSAMYFCASPGQPYEQYFGPGTRLTVT.

The CDR3 DNA is TGTGCCAGCAGTTTGGGGACAGGGTTTGAGCAGTACTTC. It codes for CASSLGTGFEQYF. The V call is TRBV28, the J call TRBJ2-7, with 9 nucleotides matching TRBD1. The junction had 4 bases not matched to a gene; V was cut back by 3 bases and J by 7 bases. The germline CDR1 and CDR2 sequences are MDHEN and SYDVKM. This CDR3 has 13 residues.

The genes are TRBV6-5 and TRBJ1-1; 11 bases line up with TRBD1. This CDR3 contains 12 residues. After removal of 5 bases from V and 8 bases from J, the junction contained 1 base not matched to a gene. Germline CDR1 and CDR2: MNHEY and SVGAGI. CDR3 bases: TGTGCCAGCAGTCGGACAGGGGGCGAAGCTTTCTTT. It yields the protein CASSRTGGEAFF.

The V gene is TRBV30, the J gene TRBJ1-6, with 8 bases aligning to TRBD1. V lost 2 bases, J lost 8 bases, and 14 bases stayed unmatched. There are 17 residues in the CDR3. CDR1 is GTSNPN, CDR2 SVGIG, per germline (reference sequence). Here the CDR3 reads CAWSSARGQGADSPLHF. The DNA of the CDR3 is TGTGCCTGGAGTTCCGCCCGAGGGCAGGGGGCGGATTCACCCCTCCACTTT. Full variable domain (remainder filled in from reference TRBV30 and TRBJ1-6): SQTIHQWPATLVQPVGSPLSLECTVEGTSNPNLYWYRQAAGRGLQLLFYSVGIGQISSEVPQNLSASRPQDRQFILSSKKLLLSDSGFYLCAWSSARGQGADSPLHFGNGTRLTVT.

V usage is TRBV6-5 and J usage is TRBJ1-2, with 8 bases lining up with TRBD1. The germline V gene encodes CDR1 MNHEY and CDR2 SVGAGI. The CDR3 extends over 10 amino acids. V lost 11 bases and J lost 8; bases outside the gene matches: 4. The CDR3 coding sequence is TGTGCCGCGGACAGGGACGGCTACACCTTC. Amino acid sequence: CAADRDGYTF.

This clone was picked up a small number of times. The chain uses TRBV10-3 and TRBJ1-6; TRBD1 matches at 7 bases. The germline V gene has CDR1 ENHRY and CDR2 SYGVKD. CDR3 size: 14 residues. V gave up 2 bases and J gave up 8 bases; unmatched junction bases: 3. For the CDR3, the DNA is TGTGCCATCAGTGAGGCAGGGGGACATTCACCCCTCCACTTT. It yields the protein CAISEAGGHSPLHF.

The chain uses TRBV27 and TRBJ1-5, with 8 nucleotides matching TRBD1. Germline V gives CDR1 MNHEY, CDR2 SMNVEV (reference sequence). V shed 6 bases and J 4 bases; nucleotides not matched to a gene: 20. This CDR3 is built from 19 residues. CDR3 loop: CASRRKAPGGPLGNQPQHF. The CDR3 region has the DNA TGTGCCAGCAGACGGAAGGCGCCAGGGGGCCCCCTTGGGAATCAGCCCCAGCATTTT.